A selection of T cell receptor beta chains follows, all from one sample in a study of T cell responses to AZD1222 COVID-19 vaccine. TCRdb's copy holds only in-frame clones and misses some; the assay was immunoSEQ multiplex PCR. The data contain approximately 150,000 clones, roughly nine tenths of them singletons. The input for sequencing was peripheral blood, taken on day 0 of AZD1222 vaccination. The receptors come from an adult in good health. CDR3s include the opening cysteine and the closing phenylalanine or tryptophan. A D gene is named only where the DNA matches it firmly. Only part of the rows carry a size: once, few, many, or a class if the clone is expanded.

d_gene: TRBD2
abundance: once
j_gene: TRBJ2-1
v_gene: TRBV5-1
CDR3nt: TGCGCCAGCGCTCTAGCGGGGGGGCATGATGAGCAGTTCTTC
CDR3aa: CASALAGGHDEQFF

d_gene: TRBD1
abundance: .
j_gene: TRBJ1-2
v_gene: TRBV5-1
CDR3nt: TGCGCCAGCAGCTTAGTGTACGGAGGGGGCAATGGCTACACCTTC
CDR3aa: CASSLVYGGGNGYTF

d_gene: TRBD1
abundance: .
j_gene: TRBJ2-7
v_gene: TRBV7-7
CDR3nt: TGTGCTAGCCTGGCAGGGGGCGACGAGCAGTACTTC
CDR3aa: CASLAGGDEQYF

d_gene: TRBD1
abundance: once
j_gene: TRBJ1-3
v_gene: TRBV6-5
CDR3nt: TGTGCCAGCAGGGACAGGGGAGGATCTGGAAACACCATATATTTT
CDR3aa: CASRDRGGSGNTIYF

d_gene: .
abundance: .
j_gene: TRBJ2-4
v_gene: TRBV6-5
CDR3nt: TGTGCCAGCTTAAAGATGGGTGACGGCAAAAACATTCAGTACTTC
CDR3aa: CASLKMGDGKNIQYF

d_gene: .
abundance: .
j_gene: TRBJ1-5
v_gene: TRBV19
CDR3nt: TGTGCCAGTAGTATAGAAGACTCACAAACAAGGTATCAGCCCCAGCATTTT
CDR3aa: CASSIEDSQTRYQPQHF

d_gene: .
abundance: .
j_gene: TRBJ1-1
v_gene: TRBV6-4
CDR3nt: TGTGCCAGCAAGCGGGCATCGAACACTGAAGCTTTCTTT
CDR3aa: CASKRASNTEAFF

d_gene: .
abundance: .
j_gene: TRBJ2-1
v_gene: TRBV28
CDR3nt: TGTGCCAGCAGTTCCCCGGGCGGGACCCCAAGCCTTAATGAGCAGTTCTTC
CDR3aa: CASSSPGGTPSLNEQFF

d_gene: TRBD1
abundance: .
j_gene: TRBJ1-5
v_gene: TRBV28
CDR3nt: TGTGCCAGCACCAAGATAGGCAGGGGGACCCCCAATCAGCCCCAGCATTTT
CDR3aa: CASTKIGRGTPNQPQHF

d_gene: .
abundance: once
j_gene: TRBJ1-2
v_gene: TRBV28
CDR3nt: TGTGCCAGCAGTTTCGGGAATCTCTATGGCTACACCTTC
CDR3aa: CASSFGNLYGYTF

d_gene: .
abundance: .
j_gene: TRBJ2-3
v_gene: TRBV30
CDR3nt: TGTGCCTGGAGTGGACTTGGGGGCTGGAAAGGGTATACGCAGTATTTT
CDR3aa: CAWSGLGGWKGYTQYF

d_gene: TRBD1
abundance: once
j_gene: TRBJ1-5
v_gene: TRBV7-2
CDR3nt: TGTGCCAGCAGCCCGGGACAGGGGGCACGTCAGCCCCAGCATTTT
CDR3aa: CASSPGQGARQPQHF

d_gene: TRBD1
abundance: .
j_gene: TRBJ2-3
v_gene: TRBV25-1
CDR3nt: TGTGCCAGCAGTGGGGACAGACTGACAGATACGCAGTATTTT
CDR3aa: CASSGDRLTDTQYF

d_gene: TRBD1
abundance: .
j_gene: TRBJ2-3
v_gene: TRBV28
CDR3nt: TGTGCCAGTTGGGGACAGACCAGGGGAGATACGCAGTATTTT
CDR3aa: CASWGQTRGDTQYF

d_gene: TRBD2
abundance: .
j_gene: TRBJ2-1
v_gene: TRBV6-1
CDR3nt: TGTGCCAGCAGTGAAACCCGACTAGCTTTGGTGCAGTTCTTC
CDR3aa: CASSETRLALVQFF

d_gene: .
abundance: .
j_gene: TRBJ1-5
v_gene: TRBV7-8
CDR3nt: TGTGCCAGCAGCTTAGGAAGGCAGAATAGCAATCAGCCCCAGCATTTT
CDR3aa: CASSLGRQNSNQPQHF

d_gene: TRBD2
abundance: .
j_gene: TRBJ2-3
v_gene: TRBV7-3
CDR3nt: TGTGCCAGCAGCAGTTCGGGGGGGTCGCAGTATTTT
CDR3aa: CASSSSGGSQYF

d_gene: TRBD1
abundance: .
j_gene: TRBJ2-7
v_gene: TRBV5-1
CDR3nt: TGCGCCAGCAGCTTCCTAGGGGGCGCTTCTTACGAGCAGTACTTC
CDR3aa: CASSFLGGASYEQYF

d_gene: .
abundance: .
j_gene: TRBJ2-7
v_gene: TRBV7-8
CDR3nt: TGTGCCAGCAGCCCTCAGAGGGACGAGCAGTACTTC
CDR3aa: CASSPQRDEQYF

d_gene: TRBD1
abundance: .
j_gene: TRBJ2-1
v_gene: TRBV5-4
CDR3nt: TGTGCCAGCAGTCCGACAGGGGCTTTTCCCTACAATGAGCAGTTCTTC
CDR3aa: CASSPTGAFPYNEQFF

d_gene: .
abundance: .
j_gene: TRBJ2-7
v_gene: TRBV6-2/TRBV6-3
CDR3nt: TGTGCCAGCAGTTACCCGACAGGCCAGGAGCAGTACTTC
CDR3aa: CASSYPTGQEQYF

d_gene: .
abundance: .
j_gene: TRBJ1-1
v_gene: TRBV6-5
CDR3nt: TGTGCCAGCAGCCCACTAGAGGAAGCTTTCTTT
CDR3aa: CASSPLEEAFF

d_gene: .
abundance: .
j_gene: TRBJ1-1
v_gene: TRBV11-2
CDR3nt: TGTGCCAGCAGCTTAGATCTTAGGGGAACTGAAGCTTTCTTT
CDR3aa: CASSLDLRGTEAFF